The source of this T cell receptor beta chain is a study of Ad26.COV2.S vaccination and SARS-CoV-2 variants. Study details: The authors gave Ad26.COV2.S intramuscularly, either once or twice 56 days apart. Study-level points and caveats: Measures of TCR breadth and depth may have fallen short of total T cell responses. Substantial post-vaccination breadth of spike-specific CD8+ and CD4+ T cell responses was reported.

Measured with immunoSEQ multiplex PCR; TCRdb has only the in-frame clones, and not every one. In the table there are 500,000 or so clones, around 88% of which are singletons. The treatment was: approximately 18 received Ad26.COV2.S at low or high dose, single or two shots; five or six received placebo; per-sample allocation not given. Sampling took place 63 days after the first vaccine or placebo injection. An 18-55-year-old adult in Boston served as donor. With regard to this clone: Its antigen is not identified.

The TCR sequence derives from a person between 18 and 65 years old who received the Ad26.COV2.S COVID-19 vaccine or a placebo. This material consisted of peripheral blood, taken in a trial of Ad26.COV2.S vaccine versus placebo.

CDR3: CASSPSEREGRGGELFF. For the CDR3, the DNA is TGCGCCAGCAGCCCCTCCGAGAGGGAGGGCCGGGGCGGGGAGCTGTTTTTT. The chain has TRBV4-3 and TRBJ2-2; 7 nucleotides match TRBD2. Germline trimming cut 4 bases from V and 7 bases from J; bases unmatched to any gene: 15. The CDR3 is 17 residues long. Looked up from germline, CDR1 is LGHNA and CDR2 is YSLEER.